This TCR beta chain was documented in a study of blood T cell repertoires in COVID-19. Across the whole study: T cells, B-cell-depleted T cells, or PBMCs provided the cDNA or gDNA that served as material.

Original processing methods: Counts of nucleated cells, estimated from reference gene primer amplification, were obtained. Data came from immunoSEQ multiplex PCR; TCRdb stores just in-frame clones and leaves some out. That table is the source of V, J and clone size, and D and trimming were worked out from the DNA. The profile shows a few hundred thousand clones, approximately 85% of them singletons. Everyone who took part was roughly 18 to 89 years old, and they came from about 25 US areas. Two negative PCRs, clearance, or symptom resolution characterized the recovered Cohort 3 donors. The CDR3 has 15 residues. In germline, CDR1 is SGHAT, CDR2 FQNNGV. Unmatched junction bases numbered 10, after V lost 7 bases and J lost 5 bases.

The sample comprised PBMCs or T cells enriched from blood (not recorded which). This chain uses TRBV11-2 with TRBJ2-5; TRBD1 matches at 10 bases. The receptor was derived from a woman in her twenties or thirties who had recovered from COVID-19. CDR3 sequence: CASKSDRGLGETQYF. In DNA form, the CDR3 reads TGTGCCAGCAAGAGCGACAGGGGGCTAGGGGAGACCCAGTACTTC.